The rows below give T cell receptor beta chains drawn from one sample of a study of T-cell reconstitution after alpha-beta-depleted transplantation in children. MiXCR, run by TCRdb on the PCR reads, gives a single entry per CDR3 protein. The table lists roughly 300,000 distinct CDR3 sequences, approximately 9.6% of them singletons, with roughly a tenth in the top ten. The sample was PBMCs from the stem cell graft donor, taken from the stem cell graft. The source of these receptors is a human donor who donated a stem cell graft to a child with SCID. CDR3s include the opening cysteine and the closing phenylalanine or tryptophan. The D gene is left open where the match is weak. Only part of the rows carry a size: once, few, many, or a class if the clone is expanded.

d_call j_call v_call clone_size cdr3_aa cdr3_nt
. TRBJ2-2 TRBV12-3/TRBV12-4 few CASSFQGGTGELFF TGTGCCAGCAGTTTTCAGGGGGGCACCGGGGAGCTGTTTTTT
. TRBJ2-5 TRBV19 . CASSLRAETQYF TGTGCCAGCAGCTTAAGGGCAGAGACCCAGTACTTC
. TRBJ2-2 TRBV7-9 few CASRGITGELFF TGTGCCAGCAGGGGGATCACCGGGGAGCTGTTTTTT
. TRBJ1-2 TRBV12-3/TRBV12-4 . CASSSPDSYGYTF TGTGCCAGCAGTTCCCCGGACAGCTATGGCTACACCTTC
TRBD1 TRBJ2-5 TRBV9 . CASTRDSNEETQYF TGTGCCAGCACTCGGGACAGCAATGAAGAGACCCAGTACTTC
TRBD2 TRBJ2-1 TRBV15 few CATSRTSGAYNEQFF TGTGCCACCAGCAGGACTAGCGGGGCCTACAATGAGCAGTTCTTC
. TRBJ1-4 TRBV9 . CASSVGQNEKLFF TGTGCCAGCAGCGTAGGCCAGAATGAAAAACTGTTTTTT
TRBD2 TRBJ2-1 TRBV5-1 few CASSRGLAGVHNEQFF TGCGCCAGCAGCCGGGGACTAGCGGGGGTACACAATGAGCAGTTCTTC
. TRBJ2-2 TRBV10-3 . CAINEGQTNTWELFF TGTGCCATCAATGAAGGACAGACGAACACCTGGGAGCTGTTTTTT
TRBD1 TRBJ1-4 TRBV5-1 many CASSPLDREEEKLFF TGCGCCAGCAGCCCCCTCGACAGGGAGGAGGAAAAACTGTTTTTT
. TRBJ2-7 TRBV10-3 few CAISKDGSYEQYF TGTGCCATCAGTAAGGACGGCTCCTACGAGCAGTACTTC
TRBD1 TRBJ1-2 TRBV27 many CASRPDRGNLNYGYTF TGTGCCAGCAGACCCGACAGGGGGAATTTGAACTATGGCTACACCTTC
TRBD1 TRBJ2-7 TRBV12-3/TRBV12-4 few CASSFSSWGQNYEQYF TGTGCCAGCAGTTTTTCCTCCTGGGGACAGAACTACGAGCAGTACTTC
. TRBJ1-3 TRBV2 . CASSEEGGSGNTIYF TGTGCCAGCAGTGAGGAGGGAGGTTCTGGAAACACCATATATTTT
. TRBJ2-1 TRBV5-1 few CASSPDGPYNEQFF TGCGCCAGCAGCCCGGACGGACCGTACAATGAGCAGTTCTTC
. TRBJ2-3 TRBV3-1 . CASCQQGPGTDTQYF TGTGCCAGCTGCCAGCAGGGGCCAGGGACAGATACGCAGTATTTT
TRBD2 TRBJ2-1 TRBV7-9 . CASSLPLLAGADNEQFF TGTGCCAGCAGCTTACCATTACTAGCGGGGGCGGACAATGAGCAGTTCTTC
. TRBJ1-6 TRBV7-7 few CASSLAGSNSPLHF TGTGCCAGCAGCTTAGCAGGGTCTAATTCACCCCTCCACTTT
. TRBJ2-6 TRBV28 . CATNFRVTVSGANVLTF TGTGCCACCAACTTCAGGGTAACCGTCTCTGGGGCCAACGTCCTGACTTTC
. TRBJ2-1 TRBV2 . CASVWRTSSYNEQFF TGTGCCAGCGTCTGGCGGACCAGCTCCTACAATGAGCAGTTCTTC
TRBD1 TRBJ1-1 TRBV3-1 many CASSQEGQRNTEAFF TGTGCCAGCAGCCAAGAGGGACAGAGGAACACTGAAGCTTTCTTT
. TRBJ1-1 TRBV10-3 . CAISELGIRVPTEAFF TGTGCCATCAGTGAGTTGGGGATTAGGGTCCCCACTGAAGCTTTCTTT
TRBD1 TRBJ1-1 TRBV3-1 . CASSPDDRGTEAFF TGTGCCAGCAGCCCTGACGACAGGGGGACTGAAGCTTTCTTT
. TRBJ2-1 TRBV9 many CASSVGPLNEQFF TGTGCCAGCAGCGTAGGACCGCTCAATGAGCAGTTCTTC
. TRBJ2-1 TRBV5-1 few CASSLYGRGTSYNEQFF TGCGCCAGCAGCTTATATGGGCGGGGAACCTCCTACAATGAGCAGTTCTTC
TRBD2 TRBJ2-5 TRBV7-9 many CASSSGGVQETQYF TGTGCCAGCAGCTCCGGGGGGGTACAAGAGACCCAGTACTTC
. TRBJ2-1 TRBV7-9 few CASSLVQPYNEQFF TGTGCCAGCAGCTTGGTACAGCCATACAATGAGCAGTTCTTC
. TRBJ1-6 TRBV6-5 few CASSSGAYNSPLHF TGTGCCAGCAGTTCCGGTGCCTATAATTCACCCCTCCACTTT
. TRBJ2-4 TRBV20-1 few CSAPPVGGLAKNIQYF TGCAGTGCCCCACCGGTGGGGGGATTAGCCAAAAACATTCAGTACTTC